Listed here are 17 T cell receptor beta chains from one sample, sequenced in a study of identical twins. TCRdb reprocessed the 5' RACE reads with MiXCR, giving one entry per CDR3 protein. The sample contains about 330,000 distinct CDR3 sequences, around 12% of which appear only once. These data were also filed under a second study, of yellow fever vaccine responses in identical twins.

The sample comprised CD8+ T cells sorted from blood. These receptors originate from a woman between 18 and 30 years old in good health.

This clonotype was seen only once. J is TRBJ2-7 and V is TRBV20-1; maybe TRBD1 (6 bases). V shed 6 bases and J shed 4 bases, with 10 bases lying between them. The CDR3 is 11 residues long. Germline lookup yields CDR1 DFQATT and CDR2 SNEGSKA (reference sequence). The CDR3 loop reads CSARQVYEQYF. In DNA form, the CDR3 reads TGCAGTGCGCGACAGGTTTACGAGCAGTACTTC.

This CDR3 is CASSQESAEQETQYF. The CDR3 DNA sequence: TGCGCCAGCAGCCAAGAGAGCGCGGAACAAGAGACCCAGTACTTC. The chain is built from TRBV4-1 and TRBJ2-5; D uncertain. CDR3 length: 15 amino acids. CDR1 MGHRA and CDR2 YSYEKL come from the germline V gene. V shed 0 bases and J shed 2 bases, with 10 bases lying between them.

This clonotype has more than one count but fewer than ten. This chain joins TRBV11-1 and TRBJ2-1; TRBD2 agrees at 13 bases. Germline CDR1 is SGHAT and CDR2 is FQDESV (reference sequence). J gave up 5 bases and V 2 bases, and 12 bases lay outside the gene matches. There are 19 residues in the CDR3. This CDR3 reads CASSLFGLAGEAGHNEQFF. Here the CDR3 DNA reads TGTGCCAGCAGCTTATTCGGACTAGCGGGAGAGGCCGGACACAATGAGCAGTTCTTC.

At least ten counts were recorded for this clonotype. The V gene is TRBV7-9, the J gene TRBJ2-1; 9 bases fit TRBD1. Germline lookup yields CDR1 SEHNR and CDR2 FQNEAQ (reference sequence). The CDR3 runs to 15 residues. V shed 3 bases, J shed 5 bases, and the junction held 5 bases outside the gene matches. The CDR3 DNA sequence: TGTGCCAGCAGCTTGTCCGGACAGGGGAACAATGAGCAGTTCTTC. Translation: CASSLSGQGNNEQFF.

In this sample, this clonotype turned up many times. The chain has TRBV7-9 and TRBJ2-1; D not certain. CDR1 SEHNR and CDR2 FQNEAQ come from the germline V gene (reference sequence). CDR3 length: 16 amino acids. Trimming stripped 0 bases from V and 0 bases from J, with 9 bases between. This CDR3 reads CASSLAATSSYNEQFF. Written as DNA, the CDR3 is TGTGCCAGCAGCTTAGCCGCTACGAGCTCCTACAATGAGCAGTTCTTC.

The chain couples TRBV4-1 to TRBJ2-3, with 14 bases that match TRBD2. This CDR3 comprises 17 residues. Germline V gives CDR1 MGHRA, CDR2 YSYEKL. Unmatched junction bases numbered 10, after V lost 6 bases and J lost 5 bases. CDR3 amino acids: CASRHQTSGGAEDTQYF. The CDR3 region has the DNA TGCGCCAGCAGGCATCAGACTAGCGGGGGGGCGGAAGATACGCAGTATTTT.

V usage is TRBV24-1 and J usage is TRBJ2-1; 7 bases map to TRBD2. The V gene end was trimmed by 6 bases and the J gene end by 7 bases; junction bases not matched to a gene: 8. Germline lookup yields CDR1 KGHDR and CDR2 SFDVKD. CDR3 length equals 14 residues. The CDR3 sequence is CATSLSRGRNEQFF. For the CDR3, the DNA is TGTGCCACCAGTCTCTCGCGGGGGAGAAATGAGCAGTTCTTC.

This clonotype appeared a few times. The V call is TRBV27, the J call TRBJ2-1; D is ambiguous. The CDR3 is made up of 14 amino acids. The germline gives CDR1 MNHEY, CDR2 SMNVEV (reference sequence). V shed 6 bases and J shed 0 bases, with 9 bases lying between them. CDR3 nucleotides: TGTGCCAGCAGCAGACTGTACTCCTACAATGAGCAGTTCTTC. Amino acid sequence: CASSRLYSYNEQFF.

The V call is TRBV4-1, the J call TRBJ2-3, with 7 bases fitting TRBD1. The length of the CDR3 is 15 residues. CDR1 and CDR2 from the germline V gene are MGHRA and YSYEKL. J was trimmed by 2 bases and V by 3 bases; bases with no gene match: 5. In nucleotides, the CDR3 is TGCGCCAGCAGCCAGGGCAGGGGGATCACAGATACGCAGTATTTT. Encoded protein: CASSQGRGITDTQYF.

This clonotype has a handful of counts. The V gene is TRBV3-1, the J gene TRBJ2-5, with 10 bases fitting TRBD2. Germline V gives CDR1 LGHDT, CDR2 YNNKEL (reference sequence). CDR3 length: 17 amino acids. V trimming: 0 bases; J trimming: 6 bases; junction bases outside the gene matches: 10. CDR3 loop: CASSQDFLAGEEKTQYF. The DNA for the CDR3 is TGTGCCAGCAGCCAAGATTTCCTAGCGGGAGAGGAGAAGACCCAGTACTTC.

This clonotype was detected ten times or more. The chain is built from TRBV10-3 and TRBJ2-1; D is perhaps TRBD2 (5 bases). Germline loops: CDR1 ENHRY, CDR2 SYGVKD. Trimming took 6 bases from V and 6 from J, leaving 9 bases between them. The CDR3 totals 12 residues. CDR3 DNA sequence: TGTGCCATCAGCCCCACTAGCAATGAGCAGTTCTTC. Translation gives CAISPTSNEQFF.

The table lists this clonotype with a few counts. The chain carries TRBV5-5 and TRBJ2-1; D might be TRBD2 (5 bases). This CDR3 region has 13 residues. Germline V gene sequence: CDR1 SGHKS, CDR2 YYEKEE (reference sequence). Deletions cut 4 bases from V and 5 bases from J, with 10 bases between. CDR3 bases: TGTGCCAGCAGCCAGGACTTGCACAATGAGCAGTTCTTC. Protein product: CASSQDLHNEQFF.

This clonotype was counted at least ten times. This chain connects TRBV7-6 to TRBJ2-7; 8 nucleotides line up with TRBD1. The germline CDR1 and CDR2 sequences are SGHVS and FNYEAQ. Trimming took 5 bases from V and 3 from J; bases not matched to a gene: 3. The CDR3 is 13 residues long. The CDR3 nucleotides are TGTGCCAGCAGCAGGACAGGGAACTACGAGCAGTACTTC. Protein: CASSRTGNYEQYF.

This CDR3 reads CASSQNRGSNQPQHF. DNA of the CDR3: TGCGCCAGCAGCCAAAACAGGGGCTCGAATCAGCCCCAGCATTTT. The chain carries TRBV4-1 and TRBJ1-5; 7 positions match TRBD1. The ends lost 2 bases at V and 4 bases at J; junction bases unmatched: 5. The germline CDR1 and CDR2 sequences are MGHRA and YSYEKL. This CDR3 region has 15 residues.

A few counts support this clonotype. The V gene is TRBV12-3 or TRBV12-4, the J gene TRBJ2-7; 9 bases map to TRBD1. V shed 6 bases and J 2 bases; nucleotides not matched to a gene: 8. This CDR3 contains 15 residues. CDR3 sequence: CASSPFGQGTYEQYF. As DNA, the CDR3 is TGTGCCAGCAGCCCCTTTGGACAGGGGACCTACGAGCAGTACTTC.

This clonotype has a handful of counts. The chain joins TRBV12-3 or TRBV12-4 to TRBJ2-5, with TRBD2 identical over 9 bases. J gave up 3 bases and V 2 bases, and 16 bases lay outside the gene matches. There are 19 residues in the CDR3. The DNA for the CDR3 is TGTGCCAGCAGTTTAAAGGACCGGCGGGAGGGGCCCCCGAAAGAGACCCAGTACTTC. Translation gives CASSLKDRREGPPKETQYF.

This clonotype was seen more than once but under ten times. The chain combines TRBV24-1 with TRBJ2-2, with a weak D call TRBD2 (6 bases). Trimming took 10 bases from V and 6 from J, leaving 20 bases between them. Germline V gene lookup returns CDR1 KGHDR and CDR2 SFDVKD. This CDR3 is built from 15 residues. CDR3 sequence: CATTPEKGTPGELFF. The CDR3 DNA sequence: TGTGCCACGACTCCAGAGAAAGGGACTCCCGGGGAGCTGTTTTTT.